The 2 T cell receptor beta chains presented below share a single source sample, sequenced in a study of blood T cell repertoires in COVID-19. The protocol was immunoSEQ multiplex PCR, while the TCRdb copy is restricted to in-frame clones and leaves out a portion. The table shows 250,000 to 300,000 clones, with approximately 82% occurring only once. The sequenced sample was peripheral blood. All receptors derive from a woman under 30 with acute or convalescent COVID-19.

In DNA, the CDR3 is TGTGCCAGCAGCAAAGTACACGAAGAGACCCAGTACTTC. Translated, it gives CASSKVHEETQYF. The chain recombines TRBV21-1 with TRBJ2-5; TRBD1 was called by the table and not checked on the DNA. TRBV21-1 has pseudogene status. This CDR3 is 13 amino acids long.

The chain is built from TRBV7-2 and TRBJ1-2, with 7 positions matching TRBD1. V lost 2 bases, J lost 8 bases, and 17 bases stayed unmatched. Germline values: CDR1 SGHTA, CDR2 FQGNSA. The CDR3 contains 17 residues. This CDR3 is CASSLFVALGQEAGYTF. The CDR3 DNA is TGTGCCAGCAGCTTATTTGTCGCGTTAGGACAGGAGGCCGGCTACACCTTC.